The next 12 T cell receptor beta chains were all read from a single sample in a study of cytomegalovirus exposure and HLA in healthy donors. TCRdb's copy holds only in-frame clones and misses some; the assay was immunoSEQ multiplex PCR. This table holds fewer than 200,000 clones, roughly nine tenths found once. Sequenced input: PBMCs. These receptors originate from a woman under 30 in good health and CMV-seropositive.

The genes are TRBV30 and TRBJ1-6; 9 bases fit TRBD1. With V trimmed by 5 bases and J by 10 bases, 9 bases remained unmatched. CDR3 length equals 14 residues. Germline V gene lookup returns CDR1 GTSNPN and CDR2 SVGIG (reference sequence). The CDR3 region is CAWDRGTPTSPLHF. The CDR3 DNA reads TGTGCCTGGGACAGGGGGACCCCGACCTCACCCCTCCACTTT.

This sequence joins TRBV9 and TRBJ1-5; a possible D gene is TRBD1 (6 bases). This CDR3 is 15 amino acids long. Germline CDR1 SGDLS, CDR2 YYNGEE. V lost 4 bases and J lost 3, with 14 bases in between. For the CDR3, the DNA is TGTGCCAGCAGCTCAACGGGACATAACAATCAGCCCCAGCATTTT. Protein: CASSSTGHNNQPQHF.

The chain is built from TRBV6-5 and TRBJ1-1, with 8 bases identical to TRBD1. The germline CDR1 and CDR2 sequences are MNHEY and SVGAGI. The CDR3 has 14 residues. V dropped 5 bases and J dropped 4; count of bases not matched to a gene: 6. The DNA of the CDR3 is TGTGCCAGCAGTACCGTAACAGGGGGCACTGAAGCTTTCTTT. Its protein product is CASSTVTGGTEAFF.

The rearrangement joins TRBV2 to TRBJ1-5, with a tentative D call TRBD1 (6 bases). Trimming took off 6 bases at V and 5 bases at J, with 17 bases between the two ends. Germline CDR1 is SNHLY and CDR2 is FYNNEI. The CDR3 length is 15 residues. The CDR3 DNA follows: TGTGCCAGCAGCCCGGACAGTTCTCGGGATCAGCCCCAGCATTTT. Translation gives CASSPDSSRDQPQHF.

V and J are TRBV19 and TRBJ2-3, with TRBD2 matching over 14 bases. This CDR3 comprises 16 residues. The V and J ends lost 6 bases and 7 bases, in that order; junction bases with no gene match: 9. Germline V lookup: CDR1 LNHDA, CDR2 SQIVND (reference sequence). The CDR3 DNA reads TGTGCCAGTAGAGAACTCGGGACTAGCGGGAGTTATACGCAGTATTTT. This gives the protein CASRELGTSGSYTQYF.

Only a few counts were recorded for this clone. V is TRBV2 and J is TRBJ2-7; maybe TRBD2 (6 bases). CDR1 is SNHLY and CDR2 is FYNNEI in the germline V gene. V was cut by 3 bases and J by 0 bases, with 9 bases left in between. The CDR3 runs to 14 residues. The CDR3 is CASSETGASYEQYF. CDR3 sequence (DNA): TGTGCCAGCAGTGAGACGGGAGCCTCCTACGAGCAGTACTTC.

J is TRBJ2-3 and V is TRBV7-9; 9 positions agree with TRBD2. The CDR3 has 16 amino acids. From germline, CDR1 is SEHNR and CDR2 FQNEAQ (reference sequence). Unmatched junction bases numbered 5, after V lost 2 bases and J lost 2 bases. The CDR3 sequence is CASSLNRLAVTDTQYF. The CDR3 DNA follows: TGTGCCAGCAGCTTAAACAGACTAGCGGTCACAGATACGCAGTATTTT. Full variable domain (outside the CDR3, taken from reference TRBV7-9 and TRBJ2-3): DTGVSQNPRHKITKRGQNVTFRCDPISEHNRLYWYRQTLGQGPEFLTYFQNEAQLEKSRLLSDRFSAERPKGSFSTLEIQRTEQGDSAMYLCASSLNRLAVTDTQYFGPGTRLTVL.

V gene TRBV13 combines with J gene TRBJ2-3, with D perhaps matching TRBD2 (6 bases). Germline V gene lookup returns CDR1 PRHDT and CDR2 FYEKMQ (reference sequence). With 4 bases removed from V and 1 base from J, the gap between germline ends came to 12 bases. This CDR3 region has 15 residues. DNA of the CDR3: TGTGCCAGCAGCTCCGGGAGAGGGGGCACAGATACGCAGTATTTT. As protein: CASSSGRGGTDTQYF. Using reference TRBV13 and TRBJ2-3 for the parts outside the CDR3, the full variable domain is AAGVIQSPRHLIKEKRETATLKCYPIPRHDTVYWYQQGPGQDPQFLISFYEKMQSDKGSIPDRFSAQQFSDYHSELNMSSLELGDSALYFCASSSGRGGTDTQYFGPGTRLTVL.

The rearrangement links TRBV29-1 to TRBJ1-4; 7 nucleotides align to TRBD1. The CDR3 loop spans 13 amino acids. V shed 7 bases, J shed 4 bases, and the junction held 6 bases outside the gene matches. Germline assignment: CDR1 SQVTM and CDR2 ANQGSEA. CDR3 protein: CSAAGQFNEKLFF. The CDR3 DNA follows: TGCAGCGCTGCGGGACAGTTTAATGAAAAACTGTTTTTT.

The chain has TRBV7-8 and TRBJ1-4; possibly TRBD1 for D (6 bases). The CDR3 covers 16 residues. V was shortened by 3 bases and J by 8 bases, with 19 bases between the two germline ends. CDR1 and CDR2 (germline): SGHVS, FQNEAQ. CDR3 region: CASSLSRGGAGEKLFF. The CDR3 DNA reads TGTGCCAGCAGCTTGTCCCGAGGGGGGGCTGGAGAAAAACTGTTTTTT.

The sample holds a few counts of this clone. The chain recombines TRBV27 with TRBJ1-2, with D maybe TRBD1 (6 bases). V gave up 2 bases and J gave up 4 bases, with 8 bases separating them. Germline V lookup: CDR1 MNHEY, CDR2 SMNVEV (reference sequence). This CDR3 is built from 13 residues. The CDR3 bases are TGTGCCAGCAGTTTAACAGGGTCCTATGGCTACACCTTC. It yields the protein CASSLTGSYGYTF.

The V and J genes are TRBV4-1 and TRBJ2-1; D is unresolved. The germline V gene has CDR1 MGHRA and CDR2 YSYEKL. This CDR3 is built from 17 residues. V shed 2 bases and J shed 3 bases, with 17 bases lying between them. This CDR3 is CASSQPKSRSVYNEQFF. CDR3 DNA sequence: TGCGCCAGCAGCCAACCTAAGTCCCGGTCGGTCTACAATGAGCAGTTCTTC.